This T cell receptor (beta chain) derives from a study of human T cells and chemical hapten exposure (dated by TCRdb to the early 2020s). Describing the broader study: For sensitization, 2% DPC in acetone was applied to a 2 cm by 2 cm area of upper inner arm skin. The mostly female patient cohort included alopecia areata with under or over 50% scalp involvement, alopecia totalis and alopecia universalis. Libraries were pooled for sequencing, and variation in per-sample TCR yields was attributed mainly to small differences in library volumes within the pool. Some 29 alopecia patients provided blood for TCR sequencing at one to four time points (pre-sensitization, 2, 6 and 24 weeks). Throughout the roughly 26-week study period, patients were also given weekly therapeutic DPC doses on the scalp. Patient blood was sampled pre-sensitization (week 0) and at 2, 6 and about 24 weeks after DPC sensitization. This study followed changes in the peripheral blood TCR repertoire in vivo during primary and secondary sensitization of alopecia patients to the hapten diphenylcyclopropenone (DPC). Patch testing was done on the upper back using Finn chambers containing 0.01% DPC, and results were scored after 6 days according to International Contact Dermatitis Research Group standards.

What the time point label conveys for this sample: pre-sensitization, week 0. In the paper's terms, the treatment or condition label means: therapeutic diphenylcyclopropenone sensitization with weekly scalp DPC. Blood at each patch-test visit was drawn before the patch test was applied. Eligible patients were aged 18 to 70, diagnosed with alopecia, deemed suitable for DPC therapy, and excluded if pregnant. Total RNA was isolated from unfractionated whole blood collected in Tempus Blood RNA tubes. Regarding this clonotype: No antigen is known for it. Base qualities are not recorded, but no much larger clone differs from it by a single base.

On the study overall, not on this receptor specifically: Because all patients had alopecia, a presumed autoimmune disease, the immune response of the patients might differ from that of healthy individuals. DPC sensitization did not change the number of TCRs with a frequency above 1 in 1000, and there was no evidence of changes in global repertoire structure. Expanded TCRs formed significantly more large CDR3 similarity clusters than pre-sensitization or healthy control sets, consistent with antigen-driven responses. Patch test score correlated positively with the number of PT1 expanded TCRs, reaching significance at thresholds 8, 16 and 32 but not at 4. Repeated subsampling changed both the strength of the expansion versus patch-test correlation and the threshold at which the correlation became significant.

V was cut back by 4 bases and J by 7 bases, leaving a gap of 21 bases between them. CDR1 and CDR2 are read off the germline V gene (reference sequence) as DFQATT and SNEGSKA. The CDR3 goes from the cysteine to the phenylalanine over 15 residues. The retained sequence is limited to the CDR3, 45 bases, with the frame set at the first base. Libraries came from RACE. Instrument on record: NextSeq 500. Library preparation attached unique molecular identifiers to individual cDNA molecules for quantitative, reproducible TCR counting. Each blood RNA sample was used to sequence both TCR alpha and TCR beta chains. Per the source publication's procedure: The median number of TCRs per sample was approximately 93,000, ranging from roughly 20,000 to 690,600. V, J and CDR3 annotation of the TCR reads was performed with the Decombinator software suite. To make PS versus PT1 abundance plots, every sample was subsampled to the same number of TCRs (28,000). TCRs were defined as expanded if absent before sensitization and observed at least eight times at the 2-week time point. The public sequencing data were trimmed at Q25 with fastp and processed into clonotypes with MiXCR by TCRdb, which kept only in-frame beta chains. Each entry merges the rows of one CDR3 protein and shows their most common DNA and genes. TCRdb, not the authors, supplied the V and J calls. The sample table contains about 260,000 distinct CDR3 sequences; only one count was recorded for approximately 8.4% of them. The ten largest make up less than 3% of the sample.

The V gene is TRBV20-1 and the J gene is TRBJ2-3, with a tentative D gene TRBD2 over 6 matching bases. This receptor was identified in a middle-aged woman with alopecia areata. Some clones in this sample may be carry-over from other donors' samples. Here the sequenced sample was whole blood, taken in connection with sensitization to the hapten diphenylcyclopropenone (DPC). In nucleotide form, the sequence is TGCAGTGCTACCCTCCTCGCGGGAAATAAAAATACGCAGTATTTT. This sequence encodes CSATLLAGNKNTQYF.